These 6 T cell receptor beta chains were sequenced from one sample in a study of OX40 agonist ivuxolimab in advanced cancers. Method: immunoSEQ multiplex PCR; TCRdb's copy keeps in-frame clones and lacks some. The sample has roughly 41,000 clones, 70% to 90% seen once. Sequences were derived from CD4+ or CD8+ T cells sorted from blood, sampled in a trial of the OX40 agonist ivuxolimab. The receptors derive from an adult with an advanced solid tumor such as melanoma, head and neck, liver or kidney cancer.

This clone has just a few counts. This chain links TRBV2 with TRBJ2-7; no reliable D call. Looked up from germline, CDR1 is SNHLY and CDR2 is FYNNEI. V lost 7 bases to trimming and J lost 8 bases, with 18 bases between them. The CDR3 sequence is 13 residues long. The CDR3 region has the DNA TGTGCCAGCACCCTGGAGATCTCGAGGCAGCAGTACTTC. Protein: CASTLEISRQQYF. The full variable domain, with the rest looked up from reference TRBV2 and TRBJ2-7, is EPEVTQTPSHQVTQMGQEVILRCVPISNHLYFYWYRQILGQKVEFLVSFYNNEISEKSEIFDDQFSVERPDGSNFTLKIRSTKLEDSAMYFCASTLEISRQQYFGPGTRLTVT.

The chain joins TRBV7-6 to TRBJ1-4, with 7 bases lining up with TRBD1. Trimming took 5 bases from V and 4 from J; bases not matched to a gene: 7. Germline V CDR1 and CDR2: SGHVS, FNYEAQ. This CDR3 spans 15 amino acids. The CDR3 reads CASSQIQGSNEKLFF. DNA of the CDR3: TGTGCCAGCAGCCAAATACAGGGGAGTAATGAAAAACTGTTTTTT.

CDR3 bases: TGTGCCAGCATTCGCGCCTACGAGCAGTACTTC. It yields the protein CASIRAYEQYF. The rearrangement links TRBV2 to TRBJ2-7; D unresolved. The CDR3 consists of 11 residues. Per germline, CDR1 SNHLY and CDR2 FYNNEI. V was pared by 7 bases and J by 2 bases, with 6 bases between.

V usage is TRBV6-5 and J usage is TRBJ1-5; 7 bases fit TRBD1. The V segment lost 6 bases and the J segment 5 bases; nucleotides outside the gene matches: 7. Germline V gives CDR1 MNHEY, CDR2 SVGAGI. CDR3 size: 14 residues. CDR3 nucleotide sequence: TGTGCCAGCAGCCCACAGGGGAGCGATCAGCCCCAGCATTTT. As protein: CASSPQGSDQPQHF.

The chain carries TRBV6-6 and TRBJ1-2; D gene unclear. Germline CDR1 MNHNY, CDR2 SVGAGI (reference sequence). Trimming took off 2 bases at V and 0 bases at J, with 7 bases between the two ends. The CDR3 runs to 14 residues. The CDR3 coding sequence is TGTGCCAGCAGTTACCGGCAGACTAACTATGGCTACACCTTC. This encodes CASSYRQTNYGYTF.

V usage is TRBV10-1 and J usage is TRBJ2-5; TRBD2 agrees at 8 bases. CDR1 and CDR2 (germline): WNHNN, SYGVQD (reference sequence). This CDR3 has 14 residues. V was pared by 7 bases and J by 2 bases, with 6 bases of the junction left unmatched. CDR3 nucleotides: TGCGCCAGCAAACCCCGGGAGGGTCAAGAGACCCAGTACTTC. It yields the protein CASKPREGQETQYF.